The 6 T cell receptor beta chains presented below share a single source sample, sequenced in a study of CD8 T cell repertoires and HIV-1 epitope variants. Produced via immunoSEQ multiplex PCR; TCRdb's table is partial and in-frame only. The table includes about 5,100 clones, 60% to 75% detected once. No cognate antigen is known for these TCRs. The sample consisted of cultured CD8+ T cells derived from PBMCs. The origin of the receptors is a male donor with HIV.

The chain links TRBV11-1 to TRBJ2-5; TRBD1 matches 7 bases. Trimming took 4 bases from V and 4 from J; bases not matched to a gene: 6. The CDR3 runs 14 residues. Germline lookup yields CDR1 SGHAT and CDR2 FQDESV (reference sequence). CDR3 amino acids: CASSSYRGGETQYF. CDR3 sequence (DNA): TGTGCCAGCAGCTCCTACAGGGGTGGAGAGACCCAGTACTTC.

The chain joins TRBV11-1 to TRBJ2-5, with unresolved D. Germline V gene data show CDR1 as SGHAT and CDR2 as FQDESV (reference sequence). This CDR3 spans 15 amino acids. Deletions cut 7 bases from V and 0 bases from J, with 15 bases between. CDR3 bases: TGTGCCAGCACGCCTTTTTTGAGCAACCAAGAGACCCAGTACTTC. Translation gives CASTPFLSNQETQYF.

This clone was detected a few times. This chain links TRBV4-2 with TRBJ1-1; D is uncertain. The CDR3 totals 15 residues. The V end lost 4 bases, the J end lost 0 bases, and 12 bases lay between the germline ends. Germline CDR1 and CDR2: LGHNA and YNFKEQ. CDR3 sequence reads: CASSRPEVMNTEAFF. CDR3 DNA: TGTGCCAGCAGCCGGCCGGAGGTAATGAACACTGAAGCTTTCTTT.

V gene TRBV28 combines with J gene TRBJ2-3, with 7 bases aligning to TRBD1. The CDR3 has 16 residues. The germline gives CDR1 MDHEN, CDR2 SYDVKM. The junction had 8 bases not matched to a gene; V was cut back by 2 bases and J by 3 bases. CDR3 DNA: TGTGCCAGCAGTTTAACTATGCAGGGGGTTACAGATACGCAGTATTTT. Translation: CASSLTMQGVTDTQYF.

The V gene is TRBV5-1, the J gene TRBJ2-5; D possibly corresponds to TRBD2 (6 bases). This CDR3 comprises 15 residues. The V end lost 0 bases, the J end lost 2 bases, and 11 bases lay between the germline ends. Germline lookup yields CDR1 SGHRS and CDR2 YFSETQ. The CDR3 here is CASSLGASEQETQYF. CDR3 nucleotides: TGCGCCAGCAGCTTGGGGGCTAGCGAACAAGAGACCCAGTACTTC.

The chain uses TRBV5-6 and TRBJ1-1; D not certain. The CDR3 runs to 14 residues. Germline CDR1 SGHDT, CDR2 YYEEEE. V lost 4 bases and J 2 bases, leaving 12 bases between the germline ends. The CDR3 DNA is TGTGCCAGCAGCCTCGCCCCATCCAACACTGAAGCTTTCTTT. Translation gives CASSLAPSNTEAFF.